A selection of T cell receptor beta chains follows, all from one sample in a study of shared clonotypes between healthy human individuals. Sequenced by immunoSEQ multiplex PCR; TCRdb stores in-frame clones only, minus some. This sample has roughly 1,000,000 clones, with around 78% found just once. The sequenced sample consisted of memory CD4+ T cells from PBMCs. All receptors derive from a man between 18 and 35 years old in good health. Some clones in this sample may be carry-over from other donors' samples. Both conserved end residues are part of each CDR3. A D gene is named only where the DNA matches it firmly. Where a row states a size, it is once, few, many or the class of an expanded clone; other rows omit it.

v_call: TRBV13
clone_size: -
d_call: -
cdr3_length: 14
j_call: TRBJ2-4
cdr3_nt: TGTGCCAGCAGCTACCGGACGGGGAAAAACATTCAGTACTTC
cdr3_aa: CASSYRTGKNIQYF

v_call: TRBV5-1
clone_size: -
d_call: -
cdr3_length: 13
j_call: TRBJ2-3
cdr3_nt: TGCGCCAGCAGCTTGGATAGGGGGGATACGCAGTATTTT
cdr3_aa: CASSLDRGDTQYF

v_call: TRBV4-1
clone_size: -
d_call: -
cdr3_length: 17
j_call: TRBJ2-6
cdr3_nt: TGCGCCAGCAGCCAAGGACGGATTAACTCTGGGGCCAACGTCCTGACTTTC
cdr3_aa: CASSQGRINSGANVLTF

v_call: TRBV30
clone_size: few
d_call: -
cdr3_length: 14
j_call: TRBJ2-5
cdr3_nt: TGTGCCTGGAGTGTACGTACGTGGGTTGAGACCCAGTACTTC
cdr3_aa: CAWSVRTWVETQYF

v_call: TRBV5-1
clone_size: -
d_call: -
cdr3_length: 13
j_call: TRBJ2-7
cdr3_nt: TGCGCCAGCAGCTTGGAGGGTTTGTACGAGCAGTACTTC
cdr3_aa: CASSLEGLYEQYF

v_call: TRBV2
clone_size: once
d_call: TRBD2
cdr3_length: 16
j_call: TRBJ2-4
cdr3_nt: TGTGCCAGCAGGGGAGGGTTACTAGCTGCCAAAAACATTCAGTACTTC
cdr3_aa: CASRGGLLAAKNIQYF

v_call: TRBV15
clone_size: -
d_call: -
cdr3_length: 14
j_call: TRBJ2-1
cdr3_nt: TGTGCCACCAGCAAGGCACCCTCAAACAATGAGCAGTTCTTC
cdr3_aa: CATSKAPSNNEQFF

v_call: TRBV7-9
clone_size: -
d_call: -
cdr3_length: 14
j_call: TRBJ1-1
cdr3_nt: TGTGCCAGCAGCTCGGGCGGTCATGGCACTGAAGCTTTCTTT
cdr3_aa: CASSSGGHGTEAFF

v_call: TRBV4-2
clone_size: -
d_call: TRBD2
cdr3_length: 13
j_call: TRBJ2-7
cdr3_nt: TGTGCCAGCAGCAGCGGGAGCTCCTACGAGCAGTACTTC
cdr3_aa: CASSSGSSYEQYF

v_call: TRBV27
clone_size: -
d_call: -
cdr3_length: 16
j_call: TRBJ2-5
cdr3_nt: TGTGCCAGCAGTACCGGGACGTACCAGTTTTGGAGGACCCAGTACTTC
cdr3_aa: CASSTGTYQFWRTQYF

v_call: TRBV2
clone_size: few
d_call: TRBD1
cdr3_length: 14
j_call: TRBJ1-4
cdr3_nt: TGTGCCAGCAGGACAGGGGGCGTGGGAGAAAAACTGTTTTTT
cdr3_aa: CASRTGGVGEKLFF

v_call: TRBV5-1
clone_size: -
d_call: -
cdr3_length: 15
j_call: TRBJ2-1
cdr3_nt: TGCGCCAGCAGCTACGCCGGGAGCTCCTACAATGAGCAGTTCTTC
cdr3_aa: CASSYAGSSYNEQFF

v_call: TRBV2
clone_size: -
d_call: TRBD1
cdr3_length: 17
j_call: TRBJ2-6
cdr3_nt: TGTGCCAGCACCAGTTCAGGGGGCGCCTCTGGGGCCAACGTCCTGACTTTC
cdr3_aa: CASTSSGGASGANVLTF

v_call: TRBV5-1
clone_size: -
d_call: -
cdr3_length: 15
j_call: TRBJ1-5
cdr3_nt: TGCGCCAGCAGCTTGGGCCAGGATAGCAATCAGCCCCAGCATTTT
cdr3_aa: CASSLGQDSNQPQHF

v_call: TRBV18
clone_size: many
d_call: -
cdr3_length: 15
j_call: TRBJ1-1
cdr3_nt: TGTGCCAGCTCACCACGGGTCGGAAAGAACACTGAAGCTTTCTTT
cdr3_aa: CASSPRVGKNTEAFF

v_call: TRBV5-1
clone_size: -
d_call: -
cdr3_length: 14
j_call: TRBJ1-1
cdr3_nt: TGCGCCAGCAGCCCCGGCCTACTGAACACTGAAGCTTTCTTT
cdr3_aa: CASSPGLLNTEAFF

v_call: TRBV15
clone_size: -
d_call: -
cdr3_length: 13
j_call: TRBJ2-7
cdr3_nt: TGTGCCACCAGCAGAGATCGGAGCTACGAGCAGTACTTC
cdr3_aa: CATSRDRSYEQYF

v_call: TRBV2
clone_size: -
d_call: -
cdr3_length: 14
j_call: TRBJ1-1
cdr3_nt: TGTGCCAGCAGTGGACGGACCCGAGGGACTGAAGCTTTCTTT
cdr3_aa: CASSGRTRGTEAFF

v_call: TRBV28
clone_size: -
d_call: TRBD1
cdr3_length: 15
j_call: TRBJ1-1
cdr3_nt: TGTGCCAGCAGCCTTGCAGGGGGCCGGATCGCTGAAGCTTTCTTT
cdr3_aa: CASSLAGGRIAEAFF

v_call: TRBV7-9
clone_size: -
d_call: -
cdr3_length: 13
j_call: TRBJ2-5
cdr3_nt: TGTGCCAGCAGCTTGGGGACCCCCGGGACCCAGTACTTC
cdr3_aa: CASSLGTPGTQYF

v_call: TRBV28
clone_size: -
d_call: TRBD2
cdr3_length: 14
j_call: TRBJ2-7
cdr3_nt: TGTGCCAGCAGAAATAGCGGGAGGGCCTACGAGCAGTACTTC
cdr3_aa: CASRNSGRAYEQYF

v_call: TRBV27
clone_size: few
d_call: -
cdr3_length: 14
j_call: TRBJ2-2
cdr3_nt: TGTGCCAGCAGTCTTGGACGGGGCACCGGGGAGCTGTTTTTT
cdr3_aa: CASSLGRGTGELFF

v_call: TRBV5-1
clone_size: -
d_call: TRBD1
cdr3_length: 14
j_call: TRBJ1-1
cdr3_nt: TGCGCCAGCAGCTTAACCGGGACAGCGACTGAAGCTTTCTTT
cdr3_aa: CASSLTGTATEAFF

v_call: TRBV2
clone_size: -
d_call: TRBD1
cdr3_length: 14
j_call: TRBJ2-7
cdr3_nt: TGTGCCAGCAGCGCGGGACAGGGGAGCTACGAGCAGTACTTC
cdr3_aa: CASSAGQGSYEQYF

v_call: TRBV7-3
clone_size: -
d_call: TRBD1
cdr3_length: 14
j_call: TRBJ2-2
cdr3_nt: TGTGCCAGCAGCACAGGGGCTGATACCGGGGAGCTGTTTTTT
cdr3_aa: CASSTGADTGELFF

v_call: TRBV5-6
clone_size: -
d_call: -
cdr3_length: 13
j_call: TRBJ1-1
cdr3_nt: TGTGCCAGCAGCTTGGTAGGGCGCACTGAAGCTTTCTTT
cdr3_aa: CASSLVGRTEAFF

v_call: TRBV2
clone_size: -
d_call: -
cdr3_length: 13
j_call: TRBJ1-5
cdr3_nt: TGTGCCAGCATAGGGCAGGGTAATCAGCCCCAGCATTTT
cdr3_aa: CASIGQGNQPQHF

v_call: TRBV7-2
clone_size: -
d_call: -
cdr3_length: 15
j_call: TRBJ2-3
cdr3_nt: TGTGCCAGCAGCTCCACCGGGGGGCGCGCGGATACGCAGTATTTT
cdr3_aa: CASSSTGGRADTQYF

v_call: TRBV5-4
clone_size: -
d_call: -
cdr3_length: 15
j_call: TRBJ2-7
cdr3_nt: TGTGCCAGCAGCCGGCCTGGGCAGGAGAGCTACGAGCAGTACTTC
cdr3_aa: CASSRPGQESYEQYF

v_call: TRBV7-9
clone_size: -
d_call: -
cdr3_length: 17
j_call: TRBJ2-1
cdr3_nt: TGTGCCAGCAGCGCTAGCCAACTACAGGAGTCCTACAATGAGCAGTTCTTC
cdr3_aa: CASSASQLQESYNEQFF

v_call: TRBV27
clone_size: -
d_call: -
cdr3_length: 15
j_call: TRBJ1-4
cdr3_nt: TGTGCCAGCAGTTTATCCCCTTCAACTAATGAAAAACTGTTTTTT
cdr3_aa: CASSLSPSTNEKLFF

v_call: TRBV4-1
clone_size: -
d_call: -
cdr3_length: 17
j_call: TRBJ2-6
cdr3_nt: TGCGCCAGCAGCCAAGTTACAGCCTACTCTGGGGCCAACGTCCTGACTTTC
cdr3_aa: CASSQVTAYSGANVLTF

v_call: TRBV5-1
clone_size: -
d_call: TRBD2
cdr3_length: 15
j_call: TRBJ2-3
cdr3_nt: TGCGCCAGCATCCAGGGGACTAGCGGGAGAGGGACGCAGTATTTT
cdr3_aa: CASIQGTSGRGTQYF

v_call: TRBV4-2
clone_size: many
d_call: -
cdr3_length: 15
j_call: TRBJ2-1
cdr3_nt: TGTGCCAGCAGCCAAGATAGAGATGGGGGCGGTGAGCAGTTCTTC
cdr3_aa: CASSQDRDGGGEQFF

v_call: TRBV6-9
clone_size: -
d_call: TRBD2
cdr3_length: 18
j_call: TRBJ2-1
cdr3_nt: TGTGCCAGCAGTCGCCCCTGGCTAGCGGGAGATGAAAACGATGAGCAGTTCTTC
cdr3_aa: CASSRPWLAGDENDEQFF

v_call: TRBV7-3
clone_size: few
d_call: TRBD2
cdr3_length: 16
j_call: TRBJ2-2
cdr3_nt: TGTGCCAGCAGCTCCACTACTAGCGGAAACACCGGGGAGCTGTTTTTT
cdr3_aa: CASSSTTSGNTGELFF

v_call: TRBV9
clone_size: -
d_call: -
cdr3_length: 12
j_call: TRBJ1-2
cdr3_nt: TGTGCCAGCATGTCGGGGGGCTATGGCTACACCTTC
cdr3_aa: CASMSGGYGYTF

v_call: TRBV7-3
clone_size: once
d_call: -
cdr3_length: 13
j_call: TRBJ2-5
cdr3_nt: TGTGCCAGCAGCTTAGCCAGGGAAGAGACCCAGTACTTC
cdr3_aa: CASSLAREETQYF

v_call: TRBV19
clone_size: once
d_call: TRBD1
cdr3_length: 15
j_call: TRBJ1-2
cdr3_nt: TGTGCCAGTAGTACTCAGGACAGGAAGGACTATGGCTACACCTTC
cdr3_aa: CASSTQDRKDYGYTF

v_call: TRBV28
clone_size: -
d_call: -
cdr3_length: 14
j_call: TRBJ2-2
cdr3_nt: TGTGCCAGCAGGGGGCACTCGAACACCGGGGAGCTGTTTTTT
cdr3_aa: CASRGHSNTGELFF

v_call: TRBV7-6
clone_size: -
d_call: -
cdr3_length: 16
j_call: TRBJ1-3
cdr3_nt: TGTGCCAGCAGCTTAGTAGCGGGGGCGTTAGGAAACACCATATATTTT
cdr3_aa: CASSLVAGALGNTIYF

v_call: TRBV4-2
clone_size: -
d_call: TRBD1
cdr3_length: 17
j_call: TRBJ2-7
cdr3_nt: TGTGCCAGCTCTCGACACCAACCACAGGGGGATAACTACGAGCAGTACTTC
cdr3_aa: CASSRHQPQGDNYEQYF

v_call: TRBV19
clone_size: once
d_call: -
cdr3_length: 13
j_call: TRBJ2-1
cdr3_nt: TGTGCCAGTAGTCTATCCCAGGGTTTGGAGCAGTTCTTC
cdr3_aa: CASSLSQGLEQFF

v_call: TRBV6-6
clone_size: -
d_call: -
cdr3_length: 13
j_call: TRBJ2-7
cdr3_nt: TGTGCCAGCAGTAGTCACGACACCTACGAGCAGTACTTC
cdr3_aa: CASSSHDTYEQYF

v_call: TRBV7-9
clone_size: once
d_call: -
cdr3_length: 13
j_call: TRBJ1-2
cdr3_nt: TGTGCCAGCAGCTCCGCCGGGGGAGGCAGCTACACCTTC
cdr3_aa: CASSSAGGGSYTF

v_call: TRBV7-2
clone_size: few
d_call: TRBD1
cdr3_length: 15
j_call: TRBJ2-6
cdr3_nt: TGTGCCAGCAGCTCTAGGGGGCCTGGGGCCAACGTCCTGACTTTC
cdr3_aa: CASSSRGPGANVLTF

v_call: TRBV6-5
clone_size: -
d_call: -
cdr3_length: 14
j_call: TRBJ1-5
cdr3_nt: TGTGCCAGCAGTTTGGGACGGTTTAATCAGCCCCAGCATTTT
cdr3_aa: CASSLGRFNQPQHF

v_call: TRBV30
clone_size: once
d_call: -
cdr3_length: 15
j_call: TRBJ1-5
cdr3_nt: TGTGCCTGGGAAACGGGGGCAGGGGGCAATCAGCCCCAGCATTTT
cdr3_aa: CAWETGAGGNQPQHF

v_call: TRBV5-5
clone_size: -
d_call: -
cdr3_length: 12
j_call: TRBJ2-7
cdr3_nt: TGTGCCAGCAGCGGGGACGGCAACGAGCAGTACTTC
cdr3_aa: CASSGDGNEQYF

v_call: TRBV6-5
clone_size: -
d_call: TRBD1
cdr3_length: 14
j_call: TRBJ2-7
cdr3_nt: TGTGCCAGCAGCCGGGACAGGGATGGTTACGAGCAGTACTTC
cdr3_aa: CASSRDRDGYEQYF

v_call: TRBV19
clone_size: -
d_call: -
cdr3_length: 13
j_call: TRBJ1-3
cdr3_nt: TGTGCCAGTAGCAACAACGCTGGAAACACCATATATTTT
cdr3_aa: CASSNNAGNTIYF

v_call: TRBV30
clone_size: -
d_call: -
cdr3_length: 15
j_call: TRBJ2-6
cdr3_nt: TGTGCCTGGAGTGCGGCCAGAGCCGGGGCCAACGTCCTGACTTTC
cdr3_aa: CAWSAARAGANVLTF

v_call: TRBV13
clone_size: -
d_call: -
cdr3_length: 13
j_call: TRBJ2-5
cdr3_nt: TGTGCCAGCAGCACCCGATATCAAGAGACCCAGTACTTC
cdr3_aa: CASSTRYQETQYF

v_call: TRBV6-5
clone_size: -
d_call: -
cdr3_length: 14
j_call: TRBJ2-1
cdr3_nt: TGTGCCAGCAGTTCGCGCGTCCGGATCGATGAGCAGTTCTTC
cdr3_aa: CASSSRVRIDEQFF

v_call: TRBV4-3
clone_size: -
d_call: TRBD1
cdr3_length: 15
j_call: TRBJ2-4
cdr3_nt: TGCGCCAGCAGTCAAGGTTTTGGACAGGGAAACATTCAGTACTTC
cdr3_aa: CASSQGFGQGNIQYF

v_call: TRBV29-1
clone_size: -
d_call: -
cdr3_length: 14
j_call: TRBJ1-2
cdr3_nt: TGCAGCGTTGAAGACACCTCCGGGTTCTATGGCTACACCTTC
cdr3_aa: CSVEDTSGFYGYTF

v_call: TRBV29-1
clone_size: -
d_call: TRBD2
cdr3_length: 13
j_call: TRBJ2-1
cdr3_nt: TGCAGCGTTGGGTCAGCGGGGGGCAATGAGCAGTTCTTC
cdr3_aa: CSVGSAGGNEQFF